Following are 27 T cell receptor beta chains from one sample sequenced in a study of blood T cell repertoires in COVID-19. TCRdb's table, derived via immunoSEQ multiplex PCR, lists solely in-frame clones and lacks some. The sample records approximately 80,000 clones, roughly 73% being singletons. The source material was peripheral blood. The receptors stem from a human donor in a cohort sampled during active COVID-19.

This clone has only a few counts. The chain employs TRBV5-4 and TRBJ2-3; TRBD2 matches at 9 bases. V lost 0 bases and J lost 7; bases outside the gene matches: 9. CDR3 length equals 16 residues. Germline V CDR1 and CDR2: SGHNT, YYREEE (reference sequence). CDR3 region: CASSLAGSGGTNTQYF. The CDR3 DNA follows: TGTGCCAGCAGCTTGGCGGGTAGCGGGGGAACGAATACGCAGTATTTT.

The rearrangement links TRBV5-1 to TRBJ2-1, with 8 bases lining up with TRBD2. The ends lost 1 base at V and 4 bases at J; junction bases unmatched: 4. This CDR3 region has 15 residues. Per the germline V gene, CDR1 is SGHRS and CDR2 is YFSETQ. CDR3 loop: CASSLSGGAYNEQFF. In nucleotides, the CDR3 is TGCGCCAGCAGCTTGTCCGGGGGGGCGTACAATGAGCAGTTCTTC.

Notes on this clone: One end of the junction is discordant with germline, which a read error may explain. The chain links TRBV7-2 to TRBJ1-1, with 12 bases matching TRBD1. This CDR3 spans 15 amino acids. In germline, CDR1 is SGHTA, CDR2 FQGNSA. The CDR3 sequence: CASSLGQGANSEAFF. CDR3 nucleotide sequence: TGTGCCAGCAGCTTGGGACAGGGGGCCAACAGTGAAGCTTTCTTT.

The chain uses TRBV29-1 and TRBJ1-2; 7 positions match TRBD1. This CDR3 has 14 residues. V was pared by 8 bases and J by 8 bases, with 17 bases of the junction left unmatched. CDR1 is SQVTM, CDR2 ANQGSEA, per germline. The CDR3 DNA reads as TGCAGCTCACCACAGGGTCTGGACAGGAGAGGCTACACCTTC. This encodes CSSPQGLDRRGYTF.

The rearrangement links TRBV18 to TRBJ1-5; D perhaps matches TRBD1 (5 bases). The CDR3 has 13 residues. Germline V CDR1 and CDR2: KGHSH, LQKENI. The V gene lost 5 bases and the J gene lost 4 bases, with 9 bases spanning the gap. Here the CDR3 DNA reads TGTGCCAGCTCAGGGGGAGGAAATCAGCCCCAGCATTTT. This codes for CASSGGGNQPQHF. Drawing the rest from reference TRBV18 and TRBJ1-5, the complete variable domain is NAGVMQNPRHLVRRRGQEARLRCSPMKGHSHVYWYRQLPEEGLKFMVYLQKENIIDESGMPKERFSAEFPKEGPSILRIQQVVRGDSAAYFCASSGGGNQPQHFGDGTRLSIL.

The chain uses TRBV2 and TRBJ1-4; D gene uncertain. V lost 2 bases, J lost 6 bases, and 16 bases lay in between. CDR1 is SNHLY, CDR2 FYNNEI, per germline. CDR3 size: 16 residues. The CDR3 here is CASSELRTQADEKLFF. In DNA form, the CDR3 reads TGTGCCAGCAGTGAATTACGGACTCAAGCGGATGAAAAACTGTTTTTT.

The chain recombines TRBV7-2 with TRBJ1-2, with D tentatively TRBD1 (6 bases). The CDR3 spans 15 residues. Germline CDR1 reads SGHTA; CDR2 reads FQGNSA. V was pared by 1 base and J by 7 bases, with 16 bases between. Here the CDR3 reads CASSLVSGGGGGYTF. The DNA of the CDR3 is TGTGCCAGCAGCTTAGTGTCGGGAGGGGGTGGTGGCTACACCTTC.

The V gene is TRBV2, the J gene TRBJ1-6; tentative D call: TRBD1 (6 bases). V was shortened by 6 bases and J by 8 bases, with 17 bases between the two germline ends. The CDR3 sequence is 15 residues long. Germline CDR1 is SNHLY and CDR2 is FYNNEI. This CDR3 is CASSNTGPMDSPLHF. In DNA, the CDR3 is TGTGCCAGCAGCAATACAGGGCCCATGGATTCACCCCTCCACTTT.

V and J are TRBV7-3 and TRBJ2-5; 10 bases align to TRBD2. This CDR3 has 15 residues. Germline values: CDR1 SGHTA, CDR2 FQGTGA. After removal of 5 bases from V and 7 bases from J, the junction contained 10 bases not matched to a gene. As DNA, the CDR3 is TGTGCCAGCAGCAACGCCTCAGCGGGGGGGTGGACCCAGTACTTC. It is translated as CASSNASAGGWTQYF.

Points on this clone: One end of the junction does not line up with germline, which may come from a read error. The chain has TRBV28 and TRBJ2-3; 8 bases fit TRBD1. Germline V gene data show CDR1 as MDHEN and CDR2 as SYDVKM. There are 17 residues in the CDR3. The CDR3 reads CASTLGGAGGPADTQYF. DNA of the CDR3: TGTGCCAGCACTTTAGGAGGGGCAGGGGGCCCCGCAGATACGCAGTATTTT.

The chain uses TRBV11-2 and TRBJ2-7; D not resolved. Germline V CDR1 and CDR2: SGHAT, FQNNGV. The CDR3 sequence is 12 residues long. The ends were cut back, 1 base at V and 5 bases at J, with 6 bases in the middle. The CDR3 nucleotides read TGTGCCAGCAGCTTAGGTACTCACGAGCAGTACTTC. Protein: CASSLGTHEQYF.

This chain links TRBV5-1 with TRBJ1-4, with TRBD1 matching 10 bases. Germline lookup yields CDR1 SGHRS and CDR2 YFSETQ. The CDR3 totals 18 residues. Germline trimming cut 4 bases from V and 4 bases from J; bases unmatched to any gene: 13. The CDR3 DNA sequence: TGCGCCAGCAGCATCGACAGGGGGCGAAGCGTGGTTAATGAAAAACTGTTTTTT. Its translation: CASSIDRGRSVVNEKLFF.

The chain has TRBV7-8 and TRBJ1-1; D gene unclear. Germline CDR1 SGHVS, CDR2 FQNEAQ. The CDR3 is made up of 14 amino acids. Deletions cut 1 base from V and 1 base from J, with 7 bases between. In DNA form, the CDR3 reads TGTGCCAGCAGCTTAGTGGCAGGGAACACTGAAGCTTTCTTT. It translates to CASSLVAGNTEAFF. The full variable domain, with the rest looked up from reference TRBV7-8 and TRBJ1-1, is GAGVSQSPRYKVAKRGQDVALRCDPISGHVSLFWYQQALGQGPEFLTYFQNEAQLDKSGLPSDRFFAERPEGSVSTLKIQRTQQEDSAVYLCASSLVAGNTEAFFGQGTRLTVV.

The chain employs TRBV4-3 and TRBJ2-3; TRBD2 might be the D (5 bases). V gave up 5 bases and J gave up 1 base, with 13 bases separating them. The germline CDR1 and CDR2 sequences are LGHNA and YSLEER. The CDR3 covers 15 residues. This CDR3 is CASSAVARGTDTQYF. Written as DNA, the CDR3 is TGCGCCAGCAGCGCAGTAGCGAGGGGCACAGATACGCAGTATTTT.

This clone was found a few times. V and J are TRBV7-2 and TRBJ2-3, with a possible D match to TRBD1 (6 bases). In germline, CDR1 is SGHTA, CDR2 FQGNSA. The CDR3 has 15 amino acids. Between the trimmed V and J ends, which lost 5 bases and 7 bases, there was a span of 19 bases. In DNA form, the CDR3 reads TGTGCCAGCAGCCGCAGGGGTCTGAACGACTATACGCAGTATTTT. The encoded protein is CASSRRGLNDYTQYF.

The V and J genes are TRBV28 and TRBJ2-7, with TRBD1 identical over 8 bases. Germline-derived CDR1 and CDR2 are MDHEN and SYDVKM. This CDR3 spans 14 amino acids. V gave up 2 bases and J gave up 7 bases; unmatched junction bases: 7. CDR3: CASSLGQGALEQYF. In DNA, the CDR3 is TGTGCCAGCAGTTTAGGCCAGGGGGCGCTTGAGCAGTACTTC.

The CDR3 DNA reads TGTGCCAGCGCCCCCGTTGGGACAGGGTCGGAAAAACTGTTTTTT. Translated, it gives CASAPVGTGSEKLFF. The rearrangement links TRBV6-5 to TRBJ1-4; 9 bases match TRBD1. With 8 bases clipped from V and 8 bases from J, the junction kept 12 bases outside the gene matches. Germline CDR1 reads MNHEY; CDR2 reads SVGAGI. CDR3 length: 15 amino acids.

This clone is large. The chain uses TRBV5-4 and TRBJ2-3, with 14 bases lining up with TRBD2. Germline V gene data show CDR1 as SGHNT and CDR2 as YYREEE (reference sequence). Unmatched junction bases numbered 8, after V lost 4 bases and J lost 10 bases. This CDR3 contains 15 residues. This CDR3 is CASSPRTSGGRAQYF. The CDR3 region has the DNA TGTGCCAGCAGCCCGAGGACTAGCGGGGGGCGTGCGCAGTATTTT.

The chain has TRBV11-2 and TRBJ2-7; D is uncertain. CDR1 is SGHAT, CDR2 FQNNGV, per germline. This CDR3 comprises 12 residues. Trimming took 2 bases from V and 5 from J, leaving 7 bases between them. CDR3 region: CASSLYSHEQYF. CDR3 in DNA: TGTGCCAGCAGCTTATATTCCCACGAGCAGTACTTC.

In its sample, this clone was seen a few times. V usage is TRBV6-1 and J usage is TRBJ1-5; D gene ambiguous. Trimming shortened V by 1 base and J by 0 bases, and 10 bases separated the two germline ends. The CDR3 has 16 residues. The germline V gene has CDR1 MNHNS and CDR2 SASEGT. This CDR3 is CASSEDLRLSNQPQHF. DNA of the CDR3: TGTGCCAGCAGTGAAGACCTCAGACTTAGCAATCAGCCCCAGCATTTT.

V usage is TRBV30 and J usage is TRBJ1-1; 9 bases map to TRBD1. The CDR3 runs to 13 residues. With 3 bases clipped from V and 4 bases from J, the junction kept 3 bases outside the gene matches. The germline V gene encodes CDR1 GTSNPN and CDR2 SVGIG (reference sequence). This chain's CDR3 is CAWRGQGSTEAFF. CDR3 sequence (DNA): TGTGCCTGGAGGGGACAGGGTAGCACTGAAGCTTTCTTT. Based on the CDR3 plus reference TRBV30 and TRBJ1-1, the full variable domain is SQTIHQWPATLVQPVGSPLSLECTVEGTSNPNLYWYRQAAGRGLQLLFYSVGIGQISSEVPQNLSASRPQDRQFILSSKKLLLSDSGFYLCAWRGQGSTEAFFGQGTRLTVV.

In this sample, this clone turned up a few times. J is TRBJ1-2 and V is TRBV19, with D possibly TRBD1 on 5 matching bases. The germline V gene encodes CDR1 LNHDA and CDR2 SQIVND (reference sequence). The V and J ends lost 3 bases and 2 bases respectively, with 7 bases between them. The CDR3 covers 13 residues. The CDR3 DNA reads as TGTGCCAGTAGTATCCAGGGAAACTATGGCTACACCTTC. This encodes CASSIQGNYGYTF.

V usage is TRBV20-1 and J usage is TRBJ2-1; TRBD1 is a possible D gene (5 bases). Between the trimmed V and J ends, which lost 6 bases and 10 bases, there was a span of 13 bases. There are 11 residues in the CDR3. Germline CDR1 DFQATT, CDR2 SNEGSKA (reference sequence). Here the CDR3 DNA reads TGCAGTGCGGAGACAGTCGGGGAGCAGTTCTTC. It codes for CSAETVGEQFF.

The gene calls are TRBV7-3 and TRBJ1-2, with 9 bases lining up with TRBD1. Germline CDR1 is SGHTA and CDR2 is FQGTGA. The CDR3 loop spans 15 amino acids. The junction had 4 bases not matched to a gene; V was cut back by 1 base and J by 4 bases. CDR3 in DNA: TGTGCCAGCAGCTTAAGGGGACAGGGAGGCTATGGCTACACCTTC. This codes for CASSLRGQGGYGYTF. Complete variable domain (other parts from reference TRBV7-3 and TRBJ1-2): GAGVSQTPSNKVTEKGKYVELRCDPISGHTALYWYRQSLGQGPEFLIYFQGTGAADDSGLPNDRFFAVRPEGSVSTLKIQRTERGDSAVYLCASSLRGQGGYGYTFGSGTRLTVV.

The chain is built from TRBV6-2 or TRBV6-3 and TRBJ2-7; D not certain. CDR3 length equals 12 residues. Germline-derived CDR1 and CDR2 are MNHEY and SVGEGT. Between the trimmed V and J ends, which lost 4 bases and 10 bases, there was a span of 14 bases. CDR3 sequence reads: CASSFSESRQYF. The DNA of the CDR3 is TGTGCCAGCAGTTTTAGTGAGAGCCGCCAGTACTTC.

This sequence joins TRBV30 and TRBJ1-2; no clear D gene. The CDR3 covers 13 residues. The V gene's germline CDR1 is GTSNPN and CDR2 SVGIG (reference sequence). The V end lost 0 bases, the J end lost 1 base, and 6 bases lay between the germline ends. The CDR3 sequence is CAWSVSGNYGYTF. CDR3 nucleotide sequence: TGTGCCTGGAGTGTATCGGGTAACTATGGCTACACCTTC.

This chain joins TRBV5-4 and TRBJ1-5; no definite D call. CDR1 SGHNT and CDR2 YYREEE come from the germline V gene (reference sequence). Trimming removed 2 bases at V and 1 base at J, with 10 bases between. The CDR3 spans 15 residues. DNA for the CDR3: TGTGCCAGCAGCTTTCGGAGTAGCAGCAATCAGCCCCAGCATTTT. This translates into CASSFRSSSNQPQHF.